This is a list of T cell receptor beta chains from one sample in a study of persistence of HIV-infected CD4 T cells. Produced via immunoSEQ multiplex PCR; TCRdb's table is partial and in-frame only. The sample gives 25,000 to 30,000 clones, about 80% of which show up once; 0.81% is in the top ten. These receptors have no known antigen. The sample was CD4+ T cells sorted from PBMCs after approximately 20-hour stimulation, taken from a patient who received antiretroviral therapy. These receptors all stem from an adult woman with HIV who was CMV-seropositive. The CDR3 runs from the conserved cysteine through the conserved F or W. The D gene is left open where the match is weak. Part of the rows lack a size; the others show once, few, many or a class for expanded clones.

j_call | v_call | clone_size | d_call | cdr3_aa | cdr3_nt
TRBJ2-1 | TRBV7-2 | - | - | CASSLYQNEQFF | TGTGCCAGCAGCTTATATCAGAATGAGCAGTTCTTC
TRBJ2-7 | TRBV5-1 | once | TRBD1 | CASSFTGTGVSEQYF | TGCGCCAGCAGCTTTACCGGGACAGGGGTCTCCGAGCAGTACTTC
TRBJ2-1 | TRBV24-1 | - | TRBD2 | CATSDLRGEGFNEQFF | TGTGCCACCAGTGATTTGAGAGGGGAGGGATTCAATGAGCAGTTCTTC
TRBJ1-5 | TRBV6-5 | - | - | CASSYSRNQPQHF | TGTGCCAGCAGTTACTCCCGCAATCAGCCCCAGCATTTT
TRBJ2-1 | TRBV11-3 | - | TRBD1 | CASSPRQGNDNEQFF | TGTGCCAGCAGCCCACGACAGGGTAATGACAATGAGCAGTTCTTC
TRBJ1-5 | TRBV10-3 | - | - | CAISDGTDQPQHF | TGTGCCATCAGTGATGGGACGGATCAGCCCCAGCATTTT
TRBJ1-4 | TRBV4-2 | - | - | CASSQGGNEKLFF | TGTGCCAGCAGCCAAGGTGGTAATGAAAAACTGTTTTTT
TRBJ2-2 | TRBV19 | few | TRBD1 | CASSVGQAGELFF | TGTGCCAGTAGTGTCGGACAGGCCGGGGAGCTGTTTTTT
TRBJ2-1 | TRBV4-2 | - | TRBD2 | CASSLTSGGIYEQFF | TGTGCCAGCAGCCTGACTAGCGGGGGGATTTATGAGCAGTTCTTC
TRBJ2-3 | TRBV11-3 | - | TRBD2 | CASSLGQGGGSDTQYF | TGTGCCAGCAGCTTAGGTCAGGGCGGGGGGTCAGATACGCAGTATTTT
TRBJ2-1 | TRBV9 | - | - | CASSRGVYNEQFF | TGTGCCAGCAGCCGAGGGGTGTACAATGAGCAGTTCTTC
TRBJ1-1 | TRBV20-1 | - | TRBD1 | CSASRDRGTFF | TGCAGTGCTTCCCGGGACAGGGGTACTTTCTTT
TRBJ2-2 | TRBV11-3 | - | TRBD1 | CASSLRQGVNTGELFF | TGTGCCAGCAGCCTCCGGCAGGGGGTGAACACCGGGGAGCTGTTTTTT
TRBJ2-3 | TRBV29-1 | - | TRBD1 | CSARRDRGTDTQYF | TGCAGCGCCCGACGGGACAGGGGAACAGATACGCAGTATTTT
TRBJ1-4 | TRBV7-9 | - | - | CASSLEGGTNEKLFF | TGTGCCAGCAGCTTAGAGGGTGGAACTAATGAAAAACTGTTTTTT
TRBJ1-1 | TRBV20-1 | - | - | CSAGVKSAFF | TGCAGTGCGGGGGTGAAGTCGGCTTTCTTT
TRBJ1-2 | TRBV11-1 | - | - | CASAGRGKGYTF | TGTGCCAGCGCTGGCAGGGGCAAGGGCTACACCTTC
TRBJ1-3 | TRBV5-1 | - | - | CASSLEDSYVDTIYF | TGCGCCAGCAGCTTGGAGGACAGTTATGTAGACACCATATATTTT
TRBJ1-2 | TRBV4-1 | medium-sized | - | CASSPEGRSYGYTF | TGCGCCAGCAGCCCAGAGGGACGGTCGTATGGCTACACCTTC
TRBJ1-2 | TRBV9 | - | - | CASSSRGGSYGYTF | TGTGCCAGCAGCTCCCGTGGAGGAAGCTATGGCTACACCTTC
TRBJ2-3 | TRBV9 | once | - | CASSVAAAEDTQYF | TGTGCCAGCAGCGTAGCTGCCGCTGAAGATACGCAGTATTTT
TRBJ1-5 | TRBV7-9 | few | - | CASSSVAASQPQHF | TGTGCCAGCAGCAGTGTTGCGGCGAGCCAGCCCCAGCATTTT
TRBJ1-3 | TRBV30 | once | - | CAWSSWGGTAGNTIYF | TGTGCCTGGAGTTCCTGGGGAGGCACCGCGGGAAACACCATATATTTT
TRBJ1-5 | TRBV5-3 | - | - | CARSNHRENQPQHF | TGTGCCAGAAGCAACCACCGGGAGAATCAGCCCCAGCATTTT
TRBJ1-6 | TRBV9 | - | - | CASSVAGDFNSPLHF | TGTGCCAGCAGCGTAGCAGGGGACTTTAATTCACCCCTCCACTTT
TRBJ1-1 | TRBV10-3 | - | - | CAISDSNRSPGEAFF | TGTGCCATCAGTGACTCGAACAGGTCCCCAGGTGAAGCTTTCTTT
TRBJ2-1 | TRBV27 | - | TRBD2 | CASRRDFAGGDNEQFF | TGTGCCAGCAGGCGTGACTTTGCGGGGGGGGACAATGAGCAGTTCTTC
TRBJ2-3 | TRBV10-3 | - | - | CAISPLERSPDTQYF | TGTGCCATCAGCCCACTAGAGAGGTCCCCAGATACGCAGTATTTT
TRBJ1-5 | TRBV30 | - | - | CAWSGRGAWGGNQPQHF | TGTGCCTGGAGTGGCCGAGGGGCCTGGGGGGGCAATCAGCCCCAGCATTTT
TRBJ2-4 | TRBV1 | once | - | CTSSQITGGNIQYF | TGCACCAGCAGCCAAATAACAGGGGGCAACATTCAGTACTTC
TRBJ2-1 | TRBV7-3 | - | - | CASSPGGGGFYNEQFF | TGTGCCAGCAGCCCAGGCGGGGGCGGATTCTACAATGAGCAGTTCTTC
TRBJ1-6 | TRBV3-1/TRBV3-2 | - | TRBD1 | CASSQGPGGQGNSPLHF | TGTGCCAGCAGCCAAGGTCCCGGGGGACAGGGAAATTCACCCCTCCACTTT
TRBJ2-2 | TRBV5-1 | - | TRBD2 | CASSLSGGPAGELFF | TGCGCCAGCAGCCTTAGCGGGGGCCCCGCCGGGGAGCTGTTTTTT
TRBJ1-1 | TRBV5-1 | - | TRBD1 | CASSPVQGRRVQNTEAFF | TGCGCCAGCAGCCCGGTACAGGGGAGGAGGGTCCAGAACACTGAAGCTTTCTTT
TRBJ1-2 | TRBV4-1 | - | - | CASSQDDRPRGYTF | TGCGCCAGCAGCCAGGATGACAGGCCCCGCGGCTACACCTTC
TRBJ2-5 | TRBV7-6 | few | - | CASSLGSQETQYF | TGTGCCAGCAGCCTCGGTTCCCAAGAGACCCAGTACTTC
TRBJ2-2 | TRBV19 | - | TRBD1 | CASTRDRGRPRTGELFF | TGTGCCAGTACCCGGGACAGGGGACGGCCACGGACCGGGGAGCTGTTTTTT
TRBJ2-3 | TRBV7-9 | - | - | CASTNGQMTDTQYF | TGTGCCAGCACCAATGGGCAGATGACAGATACGCAGTATTTT
TRBJ2-5 | TRBV2 | once | - | CASSGMETQYF | TGTGCCAGCAGTGGGATGGAGACCCAGTACTTC
TRBJ1-2 | TRBV30 | - | TRBD1 | CAWSGGQGGYGYTF | TGTGCCTGGAGTGGGGGACAGGGGGGCTATGGCTACACCTTC
TRBJ1-6 | TRBV2 | - | - | CASSDRSPSYNSPLHF | TGTGCCAGCAGTGACAGGTCACCAAGTTATAATTCACCCCTCCACTTT
TRBJ1-5 | TRBV5-1 | few | TRBD1 | CASSLGTGNQPQHF | TGCGCCAGCAGCCTCGGGACAGGGAATCAGCCCCAGCATTTT
TRBJ2-3 | TRBV5-1 | - | - | CASSLFSSTDTQYF | TGCGCCAGCAGCTTGTTCAGTAGCACAGATACGCAGTATTTT
TRBJ1-1 | TRBV9 | - | - | CASSVIGGGLGTEAFF | TGTGCCAGCAGCGTAATAGGGGGTGGTTTGGGCACTGAAGCTTTCTTT
TRBJ1-4 | TRBV4-1 | - | TRBD1 | CASSQGQGLDLSNEKLFF | TGCGCCAGCAGCCAGGGACAGGGACTGGATCTCAGTAATGAAAAACTGTTTTTT
TRBJ2-7 | TRBV9 | - | - | CASSVDTGFSYEQYF | TGTGCCAGCAGCGTAGATACAGGGTTTTCTTACGAGCAGTACTTC
TRBJ1-6 | TRBV27 | - | - | CASSLSQNSPLHF | TGTGCCAGCAGTTTATCACAGAATTCACCCCTCCACTTT
TRBJ1-5 | TRBV6-5 | - | - | CASSPLDRPNQPQHF | TGTGCCAGCAGTCCCCTTGACAGGCCCAATCAGCCCCAGCATTTT
TRBJ1-6 | TRBV6-5 | - | - | CASILQGGNSPLHF | TGTGCCAGCATTTTACAGGGAGGAAATTCACCCCTCCACTTT